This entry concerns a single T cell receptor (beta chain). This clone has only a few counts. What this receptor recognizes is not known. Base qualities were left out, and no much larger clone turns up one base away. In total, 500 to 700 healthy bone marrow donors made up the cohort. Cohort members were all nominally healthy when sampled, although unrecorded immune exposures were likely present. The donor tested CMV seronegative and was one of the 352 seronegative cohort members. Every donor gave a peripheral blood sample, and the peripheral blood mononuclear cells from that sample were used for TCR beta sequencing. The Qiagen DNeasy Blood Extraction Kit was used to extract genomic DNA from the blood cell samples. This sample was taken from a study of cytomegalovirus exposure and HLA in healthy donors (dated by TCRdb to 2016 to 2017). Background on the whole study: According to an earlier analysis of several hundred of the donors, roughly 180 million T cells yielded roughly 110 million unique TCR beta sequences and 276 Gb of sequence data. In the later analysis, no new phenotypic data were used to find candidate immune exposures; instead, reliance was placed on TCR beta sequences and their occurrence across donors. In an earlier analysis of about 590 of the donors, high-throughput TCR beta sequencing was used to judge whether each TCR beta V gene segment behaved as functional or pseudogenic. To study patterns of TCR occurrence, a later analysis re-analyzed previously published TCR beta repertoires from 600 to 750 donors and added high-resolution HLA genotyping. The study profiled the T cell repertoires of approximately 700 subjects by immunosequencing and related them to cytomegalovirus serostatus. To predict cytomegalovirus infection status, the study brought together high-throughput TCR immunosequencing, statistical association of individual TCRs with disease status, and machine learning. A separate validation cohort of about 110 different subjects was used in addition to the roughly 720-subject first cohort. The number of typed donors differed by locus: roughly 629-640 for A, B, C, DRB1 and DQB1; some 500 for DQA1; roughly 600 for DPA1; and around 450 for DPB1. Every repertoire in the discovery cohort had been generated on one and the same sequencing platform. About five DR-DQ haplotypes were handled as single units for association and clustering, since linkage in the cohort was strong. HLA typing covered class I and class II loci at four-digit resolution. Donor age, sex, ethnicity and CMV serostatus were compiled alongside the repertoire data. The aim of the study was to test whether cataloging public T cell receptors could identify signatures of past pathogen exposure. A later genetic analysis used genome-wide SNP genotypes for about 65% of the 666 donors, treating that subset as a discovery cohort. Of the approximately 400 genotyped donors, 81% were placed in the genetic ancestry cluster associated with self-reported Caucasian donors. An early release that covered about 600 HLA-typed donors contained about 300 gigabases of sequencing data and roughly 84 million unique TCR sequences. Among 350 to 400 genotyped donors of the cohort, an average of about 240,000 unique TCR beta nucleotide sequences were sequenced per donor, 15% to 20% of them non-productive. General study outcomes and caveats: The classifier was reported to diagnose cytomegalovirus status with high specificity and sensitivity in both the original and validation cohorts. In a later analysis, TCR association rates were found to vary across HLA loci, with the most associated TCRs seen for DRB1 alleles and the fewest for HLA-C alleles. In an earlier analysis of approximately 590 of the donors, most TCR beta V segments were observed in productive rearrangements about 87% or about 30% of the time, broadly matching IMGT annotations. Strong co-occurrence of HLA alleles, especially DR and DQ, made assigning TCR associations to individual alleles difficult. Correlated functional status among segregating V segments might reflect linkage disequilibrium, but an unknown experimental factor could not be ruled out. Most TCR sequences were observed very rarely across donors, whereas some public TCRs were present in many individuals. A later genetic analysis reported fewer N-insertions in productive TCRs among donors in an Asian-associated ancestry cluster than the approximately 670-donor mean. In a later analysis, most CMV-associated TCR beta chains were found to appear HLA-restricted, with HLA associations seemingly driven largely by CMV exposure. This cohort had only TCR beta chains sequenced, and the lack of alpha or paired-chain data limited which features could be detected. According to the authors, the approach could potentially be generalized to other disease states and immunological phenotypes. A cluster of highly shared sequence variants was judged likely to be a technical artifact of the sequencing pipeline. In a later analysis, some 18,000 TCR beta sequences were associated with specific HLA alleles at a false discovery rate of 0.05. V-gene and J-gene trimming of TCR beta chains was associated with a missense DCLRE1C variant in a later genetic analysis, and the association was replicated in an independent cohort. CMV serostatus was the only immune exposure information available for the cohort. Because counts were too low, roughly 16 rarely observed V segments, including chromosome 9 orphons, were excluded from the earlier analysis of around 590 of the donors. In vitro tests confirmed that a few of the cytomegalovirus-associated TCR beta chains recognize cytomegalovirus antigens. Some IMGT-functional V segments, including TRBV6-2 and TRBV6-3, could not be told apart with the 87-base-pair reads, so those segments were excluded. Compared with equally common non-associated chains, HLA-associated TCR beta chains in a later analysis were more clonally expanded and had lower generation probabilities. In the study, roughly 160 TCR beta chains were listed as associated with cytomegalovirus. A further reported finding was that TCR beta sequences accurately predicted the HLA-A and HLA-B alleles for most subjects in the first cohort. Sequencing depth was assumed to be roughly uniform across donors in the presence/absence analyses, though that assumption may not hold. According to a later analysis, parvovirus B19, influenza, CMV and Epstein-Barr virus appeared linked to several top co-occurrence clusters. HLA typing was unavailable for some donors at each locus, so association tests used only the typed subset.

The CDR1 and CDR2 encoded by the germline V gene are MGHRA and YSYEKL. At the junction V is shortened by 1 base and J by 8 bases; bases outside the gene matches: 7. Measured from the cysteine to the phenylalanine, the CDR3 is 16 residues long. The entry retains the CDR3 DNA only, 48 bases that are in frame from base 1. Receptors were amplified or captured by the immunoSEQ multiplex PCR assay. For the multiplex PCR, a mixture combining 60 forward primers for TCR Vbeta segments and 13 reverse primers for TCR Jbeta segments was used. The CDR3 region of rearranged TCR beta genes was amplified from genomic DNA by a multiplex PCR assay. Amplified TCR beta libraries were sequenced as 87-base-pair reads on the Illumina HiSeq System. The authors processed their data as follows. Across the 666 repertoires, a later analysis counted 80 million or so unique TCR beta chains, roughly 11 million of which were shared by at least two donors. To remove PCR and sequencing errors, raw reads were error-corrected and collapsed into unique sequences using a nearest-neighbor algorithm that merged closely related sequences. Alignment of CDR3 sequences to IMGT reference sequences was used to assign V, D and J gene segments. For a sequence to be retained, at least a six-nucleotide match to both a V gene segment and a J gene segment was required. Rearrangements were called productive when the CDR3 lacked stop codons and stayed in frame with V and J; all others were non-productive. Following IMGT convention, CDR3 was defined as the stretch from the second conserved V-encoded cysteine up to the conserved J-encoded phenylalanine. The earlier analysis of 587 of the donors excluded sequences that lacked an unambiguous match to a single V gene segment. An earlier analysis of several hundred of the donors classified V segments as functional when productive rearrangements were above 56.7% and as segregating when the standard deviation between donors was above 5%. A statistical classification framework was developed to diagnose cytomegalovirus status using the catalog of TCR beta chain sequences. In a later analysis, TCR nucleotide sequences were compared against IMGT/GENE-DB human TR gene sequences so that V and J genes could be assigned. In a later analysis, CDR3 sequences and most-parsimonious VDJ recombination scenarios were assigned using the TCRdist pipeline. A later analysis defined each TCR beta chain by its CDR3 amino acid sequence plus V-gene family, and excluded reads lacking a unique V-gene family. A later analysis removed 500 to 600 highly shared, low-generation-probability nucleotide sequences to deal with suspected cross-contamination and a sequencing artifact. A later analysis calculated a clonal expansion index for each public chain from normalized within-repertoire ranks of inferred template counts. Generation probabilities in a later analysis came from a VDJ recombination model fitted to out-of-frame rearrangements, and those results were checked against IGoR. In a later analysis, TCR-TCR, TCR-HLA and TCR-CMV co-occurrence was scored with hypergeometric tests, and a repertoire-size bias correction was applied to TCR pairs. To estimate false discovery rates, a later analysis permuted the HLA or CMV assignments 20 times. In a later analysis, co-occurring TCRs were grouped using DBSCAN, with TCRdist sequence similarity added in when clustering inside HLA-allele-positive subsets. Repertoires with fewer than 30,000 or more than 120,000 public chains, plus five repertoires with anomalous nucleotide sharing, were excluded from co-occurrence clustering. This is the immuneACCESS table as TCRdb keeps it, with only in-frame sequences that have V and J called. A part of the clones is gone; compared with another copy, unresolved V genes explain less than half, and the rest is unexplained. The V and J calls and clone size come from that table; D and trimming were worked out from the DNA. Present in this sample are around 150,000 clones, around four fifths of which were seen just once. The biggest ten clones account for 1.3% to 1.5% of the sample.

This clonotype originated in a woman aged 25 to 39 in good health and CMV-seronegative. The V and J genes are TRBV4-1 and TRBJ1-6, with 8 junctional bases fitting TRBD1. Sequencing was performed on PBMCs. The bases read TGCGCCAGCAGCCAAGGCCCGGGACAGGTCTATTCACCCCTCCACTTT. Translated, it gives CASSQGPGQVYSPLHF.